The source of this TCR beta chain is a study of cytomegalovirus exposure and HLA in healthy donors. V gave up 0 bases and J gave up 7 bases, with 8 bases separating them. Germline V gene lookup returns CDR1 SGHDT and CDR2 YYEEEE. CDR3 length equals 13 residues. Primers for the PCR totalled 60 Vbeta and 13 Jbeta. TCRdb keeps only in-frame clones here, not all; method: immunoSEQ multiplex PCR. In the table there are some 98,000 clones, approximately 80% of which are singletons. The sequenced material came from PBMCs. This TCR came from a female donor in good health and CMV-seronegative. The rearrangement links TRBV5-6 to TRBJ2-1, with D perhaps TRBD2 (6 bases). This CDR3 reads CASSLAGENEQFF. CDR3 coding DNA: TGTGCCAGCAGCTTGGCGGGGGAGAATGAGCAGTTCTTC. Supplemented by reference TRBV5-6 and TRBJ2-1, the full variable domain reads DAGVTQSPTHLIKTRGQQVTLRCSPKSGHDTVSWYQQALGQGPQFIFQYYEEEERQRGNFPDRFSGHQFPNYSSELNVNALLLGDSALYLCASSLAGENEQFFGPGTRLTVL.